These 26 T cell receptor beta chains share one sample of origin, sequenced in a study of cytomegalovirus exposure and HLA in healthy donors. 60 Vbeta and 13 Jbeta primers were used in PCR. TCRdb keeps only in-frame clones here, not all; method: immunoSEQ multiplex PCR. The table has about 40,000 clones, 68% seen once. Sequenced sample: PBMCs. The source of these receptors is a man between 35 and 55 years old in good health and CMV-seronegative.

The CDR3 nucleotides are TGTGCCAGCAGCCCACGGACAGGGATGAACACTGAAGCTTTCTTT. This codes for CASSPRTGMNTEAFF. The rearrangement links TRBV9 to TRBJ1-1, with 8 positions matching TRBD1. Germline loops: CDR1 SGDLS, CDR2 YYNGEE. V lost 4 bases and J lost 0; bases outside the gene matches: 5. The CDR3 totals 15 residues.

The chain recombines TRBV25-1 with TRBJ2-5; D is possibly TRBD2 (5 bases). The CDR3 is 13 residues long. Trimming removed 6 bases at V and 5 bases at J, with 13 bases between. Germline-derived CDR1 and CDR2 are MGHDK and SYGVNS. Here the CDR3 DNA reads TGTGCCAGCAGGCCGGGGTCTTGGGAGACCCAGTACTTC. Protein sequence: CASRPGSWETQYF.

This chain uses TRBV6-5 with TRBJ2-7; perhaps TRBD2 as D (5 bases). V gave up 6 bases and J gave up 2 bases, with 14 bases separating them. Germline V gene sequence: CDR1 MNHEY, CDR2 SVGAGI. This CDR3 is 14 amino acids long. The chain's CDR3 is CASSGEMAAYEQYF. The CDR3 coding sequence is TGTGCCAGCAGCGGGGAGATGGCGGCCTACGAGCAGTACTTC.

V gene TRBV28 combines with J gene TRBJ2-1; 8 nucleotides match TRBD1. V was clipped by 4 bases and J by 12 bases; unmatched bases: 2. The V gene's germline CDR1 is MDHEN and CDR2 SYDVKM. CDR3 length: 11 amino acids. The CDR3 reads CASSSDRGQFF. The DNA of the CDR3 is TGTGCCAGCAGTTCCGACAGGGGGCAGTTCTTC.

The V call is TRBV4-2, the J call TRBJ1-6; tentatively, D is TRBD1 (6 bases). CDR3 length equals 14 residues. CDR1 and CDR2 from the germline V gene are LGHNA and YNFKEQ. Deletions cut 4 bases from V and 8 bases from J, with 12 bases between. The CDR3 is CASSLTGFDSPLHF. DNA of the CDR3: TGTGCCAGCAGCCTCACAGGGTTCGATTCACCCCTCCACTTT.

The gene calls are TRBV5-1 and TRBJ2-7; weak D call: TRBD1 (5 bases). There are 12 residues in the CDR3. Germline V gene data show CDR1 as SGHRS and CDR2 as YFSETQ. V shed 3 bases and J shed 3 bases, with 7 bases lying between them. The CDR3 coding sequence is TGCGCCAGCAGCTCGGACAACTACGAGCAGTACTTC. It is translated as CASSSDNYEQYF.

The chain joins TRBV6-5 to TRBJ1-5, with no clear D. Germline V CDR1 and CDR2: MNHEY, SVGAGI. Between the trimmed V and J ends, which lost 8 bases and 4 bases, there was a span of 6 bases. The CDR3 spans 11 residues. CDR3 in amino acids: CASGENQPQHF. The CDR3 coding sequence is TGTGCCAGCGGAGAAAATCAGCCCCAGCATTTT.

The chain joins TRBV7-2 to TRBJ1-1, with TRBD1 as a possible D gene (6 bases). V gave up 5 bases and J gave up 4 bases, with 14 bases separating them. The CDR3 totals 14 residues. The germline gives CDR1 SGHTA, CDR2 FQGNSA. CDR3 nucleotide sequence: TGTGCCAGCAGCCCTAACAGGGTAGGCACTGAAGCTTTCTTT. Amino acids: CASSPNRVGTEAFF.

Only a few counts were recorded for this clone. The V and J genes are TRBV4-3 and TRBJ1-1; 8 bases are shared with TRBD1. Germline V gives CDR1 LGHNA, CDR2 YSLEER. CDR3 length: 15 amino acids. With V trimmed by 4 bases and J by 2 bases, 6 bases remained unmatched. As DNA, the CDR3 is TGCGCCAGCAGCCTTGGTGGGACAGGTAACACTGAAGCTTTCTTT. Translating it yields CASSLGGTGNTEAFF.

Only a few counts were recorded for this clone. The gene calls are TRBV25-1 and TRBJ1-1, with D unclear. Per the germline V gene, CDR1 is MGHDK and CDR2 is SYGVNS. Trimming shortened V by 3 bases and J by 5 bases, and 10 bases separated the two germline ends. This CDR3 contains 13 residues. CDR3 protein: CASSDEVRTEAFF. The CDR3, as DNA: TGTGCCAGCAGTGACGAGGTGCGGACTGAAGCTTTCTTT.

The gene calls are TRBV2 and TRBJ1-1; TRBD1 is a possible D gene (5 bases). V was shortened by 6 bases and J by 3 bases, with 17 bases between the two germline ends. Germline V gives CDR1 SNHLY, CDR2 FYNNEI. The CDR3 has 15 amino acids. The CDR3 is CASRPPGGFDTEAFF. The CDR3 DNA is TGTGCCAGCAGGCCCCCGGGGGGGTTTGACACTGAAGCTTTCTTT.

V gene TRBV11-3 combines with J gene TRBJ2-3, with 8 bases that match TRBD2. The CDR3 covers 17 residues. V lost 0 bases to trimming and J lost 2 bases; unmatched junction nucleotides: 7. Germline values: CDR1 SGHNT, CDR2 YENEEA. CDR3 residues: CASSLDKGLGNTDTQYF. The CDR3 coding sequence is TGTGCCAGCAGCTTAGATAAGGGACTAGGCAACACAGATACGCAGTATTTT.

As regards this clone: The germline gene is not matched at one end of the junction; a read error may be the cause. The same CDR3 arises from other DNA sequences in this sample as well. V is TRBV28 and J is TRBJ1-5; 8 bases are a match to TRBD1. The CDR3 totals 15 residues. Germline CDR1 MDHEN, CDR2 SYDVKM. The CDR3 DNA follows: TGTGCCACCTGCCGGACAGGGCGTAGCAATCAGCCTCAGCATTTT. As protein: CATCRTGRSNQPQHF. The whole variable domain, remainder taken from reference TRBV28 and TRBJ1-5, is DVKVTQSSRYLVKRTGEKVFLECVQDMDHENMFWYRQDPGLGLRLIYFSYDVKMKEKGDIPEGYSVSREKKERFSLILESASTNQTSMYLCATCRTGRSNQPQHFGDGTRLSIL.

This chain joins TRBV4-2 and TRBJ2-5; 7 bases align to TRBD2. Germline V gives CDR1 LGHNA, CDR2 YNFKEQ. The length of the CDR3 is 15 residues. V shed 1 base and J 0 bases; nucleotides not matched to a gene: 2. The CDR3 region is CASSQARGDQETQYF. CDR3 in DNA: TGTGCCAGCAGCCAAGCCCGGGGGGACCAAGAGACCCAGTACTTC.

The rearrangement joins TRBV5-1 to TRBJ1-2; 7 nucleotides align to TRBD1. The J segment lost 8 bases and the V segment lost 0 bases, leaving 4 bases of the junction unmatched. CDR3 size: 13 residues. CDR1 is SGHRS, CDR2 YFSETQ, per germline. CDR3 DNA: TGCGCCAGCAGCTTGGCAGGGGGTAGCGGCTACACCTTC. Encoded protein: CASSLAGGSGYTF.

The table lists this clone with a count of one. The J gene is TRBJ2-1, the V gene TRBV6-5; D uncertain. CDR3 length: 15 amino acids. The germline CDR1 and CDR2 sequences are MNHEY and SVGAGI. V was cut by 7 bases and J by 5 bases, with 18 bases left in between. The CDR3 here is CASTSIPRRHNEQFF. In nucleotides, the CDR3 is TGTGCCAGCACCTCTATTCCCCGCAGGCACAATGAGCAGTTCTTC.

The V call is TRBV29-1, the J call TRBJ1-2; 9 nucleotides line up with TRBD1. Germline CDR1 reads SQVTM; CDR2 reads ANQGSEA. CDR3 length equals 16 residues. V dropped 6 bases and J dropped 2; count of bases not matched to a gene: 13. CDR3 sequence (DNA): TGCAGCGTGGTCAAAGGTAGGACAGGGGAGAACTATGGCTACACCTTC. It yields the protein CSVVKGRTGENYGYTF.

The sample holds a few counts of this clone. The chain has TRBV2 and TRBJ1-5; 7 bases are a match to TRBD1. Germline loops: CDR1 SNHLY, CDR2 FYNNEI. Trimming at V came to 5 bases and at J to 6 bases, leaving 7 bases not matched to a gene. This CDR3 contains 14 residues. CDR3 region: CASSRQGLSQPQHF. The CDR3 coding sequence is TGTGCCAGCAGTCGACAGGGACTTAGTCAGCCCCAGCATTTT.

Here the CDR3 reads CASSRRQGISYEQYF. CDR3 bases: TGTGCCAGCAGCCGCAGACAGGGTATATCCTACGAGCAGTACTTC. J is TRBJ2-7 and V is TRBV13; 7 bases match TRBD1. Germline CDR1 is PRHDT and CDR2 is FYEKMQ (reference sequence). The CDR3 sequence is 15 residues long. V dropped 5 bases and J dropped 1; count of bases not matched to a gene: 8.

Only one count was recorded for this clone. The V call is TRBV5-6, the J call TRBJ2-5, with TRBD2 as a possible D gene (6 bases). The length of the CDR3 is 14 residues. Looked up from germline, CDR1 is SGHDT and CDR2 is YYEEEE. Trimming pared 0 bases from V and 5 bases from J, leaving 11 bases between. CDR3 nucleotide sequence: TGTGCCAGCAGCTTGGGGGGGGTGTTGGAGACCCAGTACTTC. It yields the protein CASSLGGVLETQYF.

The rearrangement links TRBV4-1 to TRBJ2-1; 9 positions agree with TRBD2. The CDR3 is 16 residues long. The V gene's germline CDR1 is MGHRA and CDR2 YSYEKL. Germline trimming cut 1 base from V and 8 bases from J; bases unmatched to any gene: 9. Here the CDR3 reads CASSQVLAGGRDEQFF. The CDR3 DNA follows: TGCGCCAGCAGCCAAGTACTCGCGGGGGGGCGGGATGAGCAGTTCTTC.

The chain employs TRBV30 and TRBJ2-1; 9 nucleotides align to TRBD2. Germline CDR1 is GTSNPN and CDR2 is SVGIG (reference sequence). V shed 7 bases, J shed 5 bases, and the junction held 18 bases outside the gene matches. This CDR3 spans 17 amino acids. The CDR3: CASLPPGAGGPDNEQFF. CDR3 DNA: TGTGCCTCCTTACCACCCGGGGCGGGGGGGCCTGACAATGAGCAGTTCTTC. The whole variable domain, remainder taken from reference TRBV30 and TRBJ2-1, is SQTIHQWPATLVQPVGSPLSLECTVEGTSNPNLYWYRQAAGRGLQLLFYSVGIGQISSEVPQNLSASRPQDRQFILSSKKLLLSDSGFYLCASLPPGAGGPDNEQFFGPGTRLTVL.

The chain has TRBV25-1 and TRBJ2-2; TRBD1 agrees at 10 bases. This CDR3 has 15 amino acids. The junction had 8 bases not matched to a gene; V was cut back by 7 bases and J by 6 bases. CDR1 and CDR2 (germline): MGHDK, SYGVNS. This CDR3 is CASNNRDRGAGELFF. The CDR3 nucleotides are TGTGCCAGCAATAACCGGGACAGGGGTGCCGGGGAGCTGTTTTTT.

CDR3 DNA sequence: TGTGCCAGCAGCCAAGCGGGGTTCACCGGGGAGCTGTTTTTT. Translating gives CASSQAGFTGELFF. The gene calls are TRBV14 and TRBJ2-2; D perhaps matches TRBD2 (5 bases). The CDR3 covers 14 residues. Germline V gene sequence: CDR1 SGHDN, CDR2 FVKESK. V was pared by 1 base and J by 4 bases, with 7 bases between.

The V call is TRBV28, the J call TRBJ1-6; 10 bases map to TRBD1. Germline lookup yields CDR1 MDHEN and CDR2 SYDVKM. This CDR3 comprises 14 residues. With 5 bases clipped from V and 17 bases from J, the junction kept 12 bases outside the gene matches. CDR3 amino acids: CASSISRPGQGFHF. In DNA, the CDR3 is TGTGCCAGCAGTATATCCCGACCGGGACAGGGGTTCCACTTT. Supplemented by reference TRBV28 and TRBJ1-6, the full variable domain reads DVKVTQSSRYLVKRTGEKVFLECVQDMDHENMFWYRQDPGLGLRLIYFSYDVKMKEKGDIPEGYSVSREKKERFSLILESASTNQTSMYLCASSISRPGQGFHFGNGTRLTVT.

The rearrangement joins TRBV13 to TRBJ2-7, with a tentative D call TRBD2 (5 bases). Trimming cost V 4 bases and J 1 base, with 8 bases left between them. CDR1 is PRHDT, CDR2 FYEKMQ, per germline (reference sequence). This CDR3 comprises 13 residues. As DNA, the CDR3 is TGTGCCAGCAGCTCAGGACTTTCCTACGAGCAGTACTTC. It yields the protein CASSSGLSYEQYF.